This TCR beta chain was retrieved from a study of molecular identifiers for immune sequencing clone quantification. This clonotype was seen repeatedly, ten times or more. In TCRdb, the PCR reads were re-called with MiXCR into one record per CDR3 protein. The data contain a few hundred thousand distinct CDR3 sequences, about 26% of them seen just once; the ten biggest clones take up around 0.8%. This sequence originates from a human donor in good health. Some libraries in this study had Jurkat cell RNA spiked in. The sample comprised naive CD8+ T cells from blood, with Jurkat cell RNA spiked in. Documented subset: FACS-sorted CD8+CD4-CCR7+CD45RA+ naive T cells.

The CDR3: CASSFSASGTDTQYF. Written as DNA, the CDR3 is TGTGCCAGCAGCTTTAGCGCCTCGGGCACAGATACGCAGTATTTT. The chain couples TRBV7-2 to TRBJ2-3; possible D gene TRBD2, 5 bases. The CDR3 contains 15 residues. V was trimmed by 3 bases and J by 1 base, leaving 11 bases between them. Germline-derived CDR1 and CDR2 are SGHTA and FQGNSA.